The clone carrying this TCR beta chain was seen repeatedly, ten times or more. Its specificity is unknown. The data stem from a study of regulatory T cells in long-lasting Graves disease. This sample's time point: newly diagnosed GD, antithyroid drugs for less than 3 months. Following extraction of RNA from PBMCs, that RNA was used to make the TCR library. V lost 4 bases and J lost 1; bases outside the gene matches: 9. The CDR3 is 16 residues long. Looked up from germline, CDR1 is MNHEY and CDR2 is SMNVEV (reference sequence). Whole-study results and caveats: Persistent-disease Graves' patients showed less TCR diversity than new cases. When disease was persistent, TRBV28, TRBJ1-2 and TRBJ2-5 were the favored segments.

With iRepertoire HTBI primers and Arm-PCR of CDR3 regions, TCR beta libraries were built. TCRdb re-analysed the multiplex PCR reads in MiXCR, keeping a single row per CDR3 protein. The sample gives about 440,000 distinct CDR3 sequences, more than 13% of which show up once; around 17% is in the top ten. These records were also assigned to another study, of T cells in Graves' hyperthyroidism and ophthalmopathy. As that study records: Uncontrolled infection, other autoimmune disease, pregnancy or lactation barred patients from enrollment. Ophthalmopathy stood apart from stable hyperthyroidism in a 13 V-J model.

Sequenced material: peripheral blood mononuclear cells (PBMCs), taken at new diagnosis, from a patient treated with antithyroid drugs. V usage is TRBV27 and J usage is TRBJ1-1; TRBD1 matches at 7 bases. The TCR originated in a woman in her 30s with Graves disease. CDR3 nucleotides: TGTGCCAGCAGTTGGGTCCCGGACAGGCAGAACACTGAAGCTTTCTTT. Protein sequence: CASSWVPDRQNTEAFF.